The T cell receptor (beta chain) under discussion was sequenced for a study of shared clonotypes between healthy human individuals. Naive CD8 cells lacked CD45RO and underwent positive selection for CCR7, leaving out terminally differentiated effector memory CD45RA+ cells. CDR1 is LNHDA and CDR2 is SQIVND in the germline V gene (reference sequence). CDR3 size: 17 residues. V lost 1 base and J 2 bases, leaving 15 bases between the germline ends. This clone was recorded only once. Researchers ran the assay at a deep level. Source study methods: There were no quality scores in the junction-only immunoSEQ sequences, so filtering differed. The data were produced by immunoSEQ multiplex PCR, yet TCRdb's version contains in-frame clones alone and is incomplete. D and trimming were read from the DNA, whereas the V and J calls and clone size are those reported in that table. The sample lists around 1.9 million clones, 93% seen once, with 1.7% in the top ten.

The chain couples TRBV19 to TRBJ1-5; D not certain. The sample consisted of naive CD8+ T cells from PBMCs. The sequence was obtained from a man aged 18 to 30 in good health. Some clones in this sample may be carry-over from other donors' samples. As DNA, the CDR3 is TGTGCCAGTAGTATAGTTTTTAGTCAGTTCGGCAATCAGCCCCAGCATTTT. As protein: CASSIVFSQFGNQPQHF.